The 3 T cell receptor beta chains in this list originate from one sample, sequenced in a study of cytomegalovirus exposure and HLA in healthy donors. 13 Jbeta primers and 60 Vbeta primers were used for the PCR. Some clones are missing from TCRdb's copy, which holds only in-frame ones; the method was immunoSEQ multiplex PCR. The sample yields about 160,000 clones, 80% to 85% seen once. Sequencing input: PBMCs. The receptor source for this set is a man aged 18 to 35 in good health and CMV-seronegative.

This chain uses TRBV7-2 with TRBJ2-1; 9 bases map to TRBD2. The CDR3 sequence is 16 residues long. The germline V gene encodes CDR1 SGHTA and CDR2 FQGNSA. V was clipped by 3 bases and J by 1 base; unmatched bases: 4. DNA of the CDR3: TGTGCCAGCAGCTTTGCGCTAGCGGGGTCCTACAATGAGCAGTTCTTC. It is translated as CASSFALAGSYNEQFF.

The V call is TRBV28, the J call TRBJ2-5, with D tentatively TRBD2 (6 bases). The CDR3 sequence is 16 residues long. Trimming stripped 4 bases from V and 4 bases from J, with 19 bases between. CDR1 is MDHEN, CDR2 SYDVKM, per germline. The CDR3 is CASSSPRGAEGETQYF. The DNA of the CDR3 is TGTGCCAGCAGTTCACCCCGCGGGGCCGAGGGAGAGACCCAGTACTTC.

V usage is TRBV5-6 and J usage is TRBJ1-5; TRBD1 aligns across 9 bases. The CDR3 is made up of 16 amino acids. The J segment lost 1 base and the V segment lost 2 bases, leaving 4 bases of the junction unmatched. Germline CDR1 reads SGHDT; CDR2 reads YYEEEE. CDR3 DNA: TGTGCCAGCAGCTTCGGACAGGGGTTGAGCAATCAGCCCCAGCATTTT. It translates to CASSFGQGLSNQPQHF.